A selection of T cell receptor beta chains follows, all from one sample in a study of high-grade serous ovarian cancer treatment subgroups. Generated by immunoSEQ multiplex PCR, the TCRdb table keeps only in-frame clones and is missing some. Of about 16,000 clones in the sample, approximately 76% were seen once. Input material: tumor tissue. The source of these receptors is a human donor with high-grade serous ovarian cancer. Each CDR3 is given without its conserved first and last residue. A D gene is named only where the DNA matches it firmly.

length	D	V	CDR3
14	NA	TRBV5-6	ASSYLPSDSGNTIY
13	NA	TRBV9	ASSVEGSLYNEQF
14	NA	TRBV30	AWSVSRSSYNSPLH
13	NA	TRBV27	ASSFAGTGANVLT
14	NA	TRBV7-8	ASSLGALAGVEEQY
11	TRBD1	TRBV7-3	ASSLDRVGEQY
12	NA	TRBV5-1	ASSFDVVAYEQY
12	NA	TRBV18	ASSSLRGRTEAF
13	NA	TRBV6-4	ASSAAGDSQETQY
13	TRBD2	TRBV7-3	ASSLLAGGFGEQF
13	NA	TRBV7-2	ASSTYRTANYGYT
13	TRBD1	TRBV6-6	ASSYRGQGEETQY
11	TRBD1	TRBV5-6	ASSPGTAYEQY
13	NA	TRBV5-4	ASSQRTGNTGELF
11	NA	TRBV7-9	ASSLRGSYEQY
11	TRBD1	TRBV7-6	ASSLQGADEQY
13	NA	TRBV11-3	ASSPTGAVPQPQH
14	TRBD2	TRBV7-9	ASSLATSGGWDEQF
9	NA	TRBV11-3	ASSFTGELF